One and the same sample provided the 32 T cell receptor beta chains below, sequenced in a study of cytomegalovirus exposure and HLA in healthy donors. This PCR relied on a set of 60 Vbeta primers and 13 Jbeta primers. Method: immunoSEQ multiplex PCR; TCRdb's copy keeps in-frame clones and lacks some. Here the sample spans 200,000 to 250,000 clones, around 89% being singletons. Sequenced input: PBMCs. Source of these receptors: a woman aged 18-30 years in good health and CMV-seronegative.

The chain has TRBV6-5 and TRBJ2-1, with D maybe TRBD2 (5 bases). V was cut by 7 bases and J by 7 bases, with 11 bases left in between. The germline V gene has CDR1 MNHEY and CDR2 SVGAGI. The CDR3 runs 12 residues. CDR3 coding DNA: TGTGCCAGCACAAAAACTAGTAATGAGCAGTTCTTC. This encodes CASTKTSNEQFF.

The chain couples TRBV9 to TRBJ2-7, with 8 positions matching TRBD1. J gave up 5 bases and V 0 bases, and 1 base lay outside the gene matches. Germline V gene lookup returns CDR1 SGDLS and CDR2 YYNGEE. The CDR3 totals 13 residues. Here the CDR3 DNA reads TGTGCCAGCAGCGTAGAACAGGGGGACGAGCAGTACTTC. This encodes CASSVEQGDEQYF. Drawing the rest from reference TRBV9 and TRBJ2-7, the complete variable domain is DSGVTQTPKHLITATGQRVTLRCSPRSGDLSVYWYQQSLDQGLQFLIQYYNGEERAKGNILERFSAQQFPDLHSELNLSSLELGDSALYFCASSVEQGDEQYFGPGTRLTVT.

This rearrangement joins TRBV27 to TRBJ2-2; 7 nucleotides match TRBD2. V lost 10 bases, J lost 6 bases, and 17 bases stayed unmatched. Germline V lookup: CDR1 MNHEY, CDR2 SMNVEV (reference sequence). The CDR3 contains 16 residues. The CDR3 coding sequence is TGTGCCACCCGCATGGGGGGAGGGAAGTCAGCCGGGGAGCTGTTTTTT. It codes for CATRMGGGKSAGELFF.

The gene calls are TRBV6-1 and TRBJ2-2; no firm D call. Germline V CDR1 and CDR2: MNHNS, SASEGT. The germline V and J ends were trimmed by 10 bases and 0 bases, with 9 bases remaining between them. The CDR3 consists of 13 residues. CDR3 residues: CANLVPNTGELFF. The CDR3 nucleotides are TGTGCCAATCTAGTACCGAACACCGGGGAGCTGTTTTTT.

The gene calls are TRBV7-2 and TRBJ2-7; TRBD2 aligns across 10 bases. Germline values: CDR1 SGHTA, CDR2 FQGNSA. CDR3 length: 14 amino acids. After removal of 7 bases from V and 2 bases from J, the junction contained 5 bases not matched to a gene. The CDR3: CASTWTSGAYEQYF. Written as DNA, the CDR3 is TGTGCCAGCACCTGGACTAGCGGAGCCTACGAGCAGTACTTC.

The chain is built from TRBV6-1 and TRBJ1-1; D uncertain. This CDR3 contains 15 residues. Germline V lookup: CDR1 MNHNS, CDR2 SASEGT. Trimming took off 3 bases at V and 2 bases at J, with 13 bases between the two ends. The CDR3 sequence is CASSDVSKLNTEAFF. In nucleotides, the CDR3 is TGTGCCAGCAGTGACGTCTCTAAACTTAACACTGAAGCTTTCTTT.

J is TRBJ2-2 and V is TRBV7-9; D is undetermined. CDR3 length equals 14 residues. Germline CDR1 reads SEHNR; CDR2 reads FQNEAQ (reference sequence). V shed 5 bases and J shed 3 bases, with 10 bases lying between them. The CDR3 sequence is CASSPETYTGELFF. The CDR3 bases are TGTGCCAGCAGCCCGGAGACCTACACCGGGGAGCTGTTTTTT.

The genes are TRBV4-2 and TRBJ2-3, with D possibly matching TRBD1 (6 bases). Trimming left V 4 bases short and J 0 bases short, with 17 bases between. CDR3 length: 17 residues. Germline-derived CDR1 and CDR2 are LGHNA and YNFKEQ. The CDR3 is CASSRLQDRSSTDTQYF. In DNA form, the CDR3 reads TGTGCCAGCAGCCGACTCCAGGACAGATCTAGCACAGATACGCAGTATTTT.

The chain joins TRBV7-8 to TRBJ1-1, with 8 nucleotides matching TRBD1. The length of the CDR3 is 14 residues. Trimming took 3 bases from V and 5 from J; bases not matched to a gene: 5. CDR1 is SGHVS, CDR2 FQNEAQ, per germline. CDR3 residues: CASSLDRVQTEAFF. Written as DNA, the CDR3 is TGTGCCAGCAGCTTGGACAGGGTACAAACTGAAGCTTTCTTT.

This clone was counted once. This chain links TRBV11-3 with TRBJ2-1, with a possible D match to TRBD2 (5 bases). The CDR3 extends over 12 amino acids. V lost 5 bases and J lost 10, with 12 bases in between. Looked up from germline, CDR1 is SGHNT and CDR2 is YENEEA. CDR3 coding DNA: TGTGCCAGCAGCCCCCGGACGGGGGAGCAGTTCTTC. The encoded protein is CASSPRTGEQFF.

This chain uses TRBV27 with TRBJ2-7; TRBD1 agrees at 8 bases. The CDR3 is 15 amino acids. V was clipped by 5 bases and J by 0 bases; unmatched bases: 6. Germline CDR1 MNHEY, CDR2 SMNVEV (reference sequence). The CDR3 protein is CASSPRQGSSYEQYF. CDR3 coding DNA: TGTGCCAGCAGTCCCCGACAGGGGAGCTCCTACGAGCAGTACTTC.

V is TRBV5-1 and J is TRBJ1-2; the D gene is possibly TRBD1 (6 bases). CDR1 and CDR2 (germline): SGHRS, YFSETQ. V was trimmed by 2 bases and J by 0 bases, leaving 14 bases between them. The CDR3 covers 16 residues. CDR3 bases: TGCGCCAGCAGCTTAGAAACAGGGTTAGCTAACTATGGCTACACCTTC. Its protein is CASSLETGLANYGYTF.

The CDR3 DNA reads as TGCGCCAGCAGCCCTAGCGGTCCCCCCTCTGGGGCCAACGTCCTGACTTTC. Translating gives CASSPSGPPSGANVLTF. This chain uses TRBV5-1 with TRBJ2-6; 7 bases are a match to TRBD2. The trim removed 4 bases at V and 0 bases at J, leaving 7 bases unmatched. The length of the CDR3 is 17 residues. Germline values: CDR1 SGHRS, CDR2 YFSETQ.

The chain links TRBV6-1 to TRBJ1-4; D possibly corresponds to TRBD1 (5 bases). Germline V CDR1 and CDR2: MNHNS, SASEGT. The CDR3 is 14 amino acids. With 5 bases removed from V and 3 bases from J, the gap between germline ends came to 10 bases. For the CDR3, the DNA is TGTGCCAGCAGTCTAGACAGCCCTAATGAAAAACTGTTTTTT. Translating it yields CASSLDSPNEKLFF.

V gene TRBV29-1 combines with J gene TRBJ2-5; 7 bases are shared with TRBD1. This CDR3 contains 13 residues. The V segment lost 7 bases and the J segment 5 bases; nucleotides outside the gene matches: 10. Germline V gives CDR1 SQVTM, CDR2 ANQGSEA. The CDR3 reads CSADPTGAETQYF. As DNA, the CDR3 is TGCAGCGCCGACCCCACAGGGGCTGAGACCCAGTACTTC. The entire variable domain, with the rest obtained from reference TRBV29-1 and TRBJ2-5, is as follows: SAVISQKPSRDICQRGTSLTIQCQVDSQVTMMFWYRQQPGQSLTLIATANQGSEATYESGFVIDKFPISRPNLTFSTLTVSNMSPEDSSIYLCSADPTGAETQYFGPGTRLLVL.

The chain employs TRBV2 and TRBJ1-2; D may be TRBD1 (6 bases). The CDR3 has 14 residues. Trimming cost V 4 bases and J 4 bases, with 13 bases left between them. From germline, CDR1 is SNHLY and CDR2 FYNNEI. DNA of the CDR3: TGTGCCAGCAGTGGCACAGGGTCAGGCTATGGCTACACCTTC. Protein sequence: CASSGTGSGYGYTF.

The chain uses TRBV27 and TRBJ2-1, with D unclear. The CDR3 contains 15 residues. CDR1 is MNHEY and CDR2 is SMNVEV in the germline V gene (reference sequence). The V end lost 6 bases, the J end lost 3 bases, and 15 bases lay between the germline ends. DNA for the CDR3: TGTGCCAGCAGCGATACTCCCTACAGCTACAATGAGCAGTTCTTC. Protein product: CASSDTPYSYNEQFF.

Concerning this clone itself: The germline gene is not matched at one end of the junction; a read error may be the cause. Other nucleotide sequences from this sample produce the same CDR3. The rearrangement joins TRBV19 to TRBJ2-7; 10 nucleotides line up with TRBD2. Per germline, CDR1 LNHDA and CDR2 SQIVND (reference sequence). The CDR3 is 15 residues long. The chain's CDR3 is CASSKPSGSSYEQYF. In DNA form, the CDR3 reads TGTGCCAGCAGTAAGCCTAGCGGGAGCTCCTACGAGCAGTACTTC.

The chain employs TRBV6-5 and TRBJ1-2; maybe TRBD1 (6 bases). Trimming took off 6 bases at V and 8 bases at J, with 10 bases between the two ends. The CDR3 sequence is 11 residues long. Germline V gene sequence: CDR1 MNHEY, CDR2 SVGAGI. The CDR3 sequence: CASSPGVGYTF. The CDR3 DNA reads as TGTGCCAGCAGCCCAGGGGTGGGCTACACCTTC.

The chain has TRBV4-2 and TRBJ1-2, with a weak D call TRBD1 (6 bases). The V end was cut by 5 bases, the J end by 6 bases, with 19 bases between. The CDR3 has 15 amino acids. Germline CDR1 LGHNA, CDR2 YNFKEQ. Here the CDR3 DNA reads TGTGCCAGCAGCGAAGCAGCGGCAGGGACAAATGGCTACACCTTC. Protein: CASSEAAAGTNGYTF.

The J gene is TRBJ1-1, the V gene TRBV2; tentative D call: TRBD1 (6 bases). The CDR3 is made up of 14 amino acids. Trimming took off 6 bases at V and 0 bases at J, with 11 bases between the two ends. Germline V gene data show CDR1 as SNHLY and CDR2 as FYNNEI. The CDR3 DNA reads TGTGCCAGCAGGTCCGACAGGATGAACACTGAAGCTTTCTTT. It specifies CASRSDRMNTEAFF.

The chain carries TRBV27 and TRBJ1-5; possible D gene TRBD1, 6 bases. The CDR3 extends over 16 amino acids. V was pared by 2 bases and J by 8 bases, with 19 bases between. The V gene's germline CDR1 is MNHEY and CDR2 SMNVEV (reference sequence). The DNA for the CDR3 is TGTGCCAGCAGTTTAAAGGGCGGGGGGGCTGCTGAGCCCCAGCATTTT. The encoded protein is CASSLKGGGAAEPQHF.

This chain uses TRBV7-8 with TRBJ2-1, with 9 bases that match TRBD2. Germline V lookup: CDR1 SGHVS, CDR2 FQNEAQ. J was trimmed by 4 bases and V by 1 base; bases with no gene match: 17. The CDR3 is 20 residues long. The CDR3 DNA sequence: TGTGCCAGCAGCTTAGTGCGGGTCGTTCAGCGGGGGGCACCTTACAATGAGCAGTTCTTC. Its translation: CASSLVRVVQRGAPYNEQFF.

The chain recombines TRBV7-2 with TRBJ2-7, with TRBD2 matching over 7 bases. Germline CDR1 SGHTA, CDR2 FQGNSA. This CDR3 comprises 15 residues. V gave up 5 bases and J gave up 7 bases; unmatched junction bases: 14. The CDR3 nucleotides are TGTGCCAGCAGCGTCGCGAGCGGGGTTGAATTGGAGCAGTACTTC. It codes for CASSVASGVELEQYF. The full variable domain, rest sourced from reference TRBV7-2 and TRBJ2-7, is GAGVSQSPSNKVTEKGKDVELRCDPISGHTALYWYRQSLGQGLEFLIYFQGNSAPDKSGLPSDRFSAERTGGSVSTLTIQRTQQEDSAVYLCASSVASGVELEQYFGPGTRLTVT.

The chain joins TRBV7-2 to TRBJ2-7; D not resolved. Germline CDR1 SGHTA, CDR2 FQGNSA. V was trimmed by 5 bases and J by 3 bases, leaving 8 bases between them. The CDR3 is made up of 12 amino acids. CDR3 amino acids: CASSPLRYEQYF. The CDR3 bases are TGTGCCAGCAGCCCTCTCCGCTACGAGCAGTACTTC.

The chain recombines TRBV7-2 with TRBJ1-4; TRBD1 aligns across 8 bases. After removal of 1 base from V and 0 bases from J, the junction contained 10 bases not matched to a gene. The CDR3 has 19 residues. CDR1 is SGHTA, CDR2 FQGNSA, per germline. The CDR3 DNA follows: TGTGCCAGCAGCTTAGGGGCCTCCAACAGGGGGGCAACTAATGAAAAACTGTTTTTT. Amino acid sequence: CASSLGASNRGATNEKLFF.

The genes are TRBV7-2 and TRBJ2-2; D ambiguous. There are 12 residues in the CDR3. Trimming pared 0 bases from V and 7 bases from J, leaving 3 bases between. The germline CDR1 and CDR2 sequences are SGHTA and FQGNSA. The CDR3 DNA sequence: TGTGCCAGCAGCTTAGCCGTCGGGGAGCTGTTTTTT. Translating it yields CASSLAVGELFF. Full variable domain (remainder filled in from reference TRBV7-2 and TRBJ2-2): GAGVSQSPSNKVTEKGKDVELRCDPISGHTALYWYRQSLGQGLEFLIYFQGNSAPDKSGLPSDRFSAERTGGSVSTLTIQRTQQEDSAVYLCASSLAVGELFFGEGSRLTVL.

The chain uses TRBV12-5 and TRBJ2-2; 7 bases match TRBD1. The germline CDR1 and CDR2 sequences are LGHNT and FRNRAP. This CDR3 spans 18 amino acids. J was trimmed by 2 bases and V by 1 base; bases with no gene match: 10. The CDR3 region is CASGLGGWDSINTGELFF. CDR3 DNA sequence: TGTGCTAGTGGTTTGGGGGGGTGGGACAGCATAAACACCGGGGAGCTGTTTTTT.

The chain has TRBV5-4 and TRBJ1-2; maybe TRBD1 (5 bases). Germline V gene data show CDR1 as SGHNT and CDR2 as YYREEE (reference sequence). This CDR3 has 13 amino acids. V was trimmed by 4 bases and J by 4 bases, leaving 11 bases between them. The CDR3 here is CASSPGTIYGYTF. The DNA for the CDR3 is TGTGCCAGCAGCCCAGGGACTATCTATGGCTACACCTTC. Variable domain in full (rest from reference TRBV5-4 and TRBJ1-2): ETGVTQSPTHLIKTRGQQVTLRCSSQSGHNTVSWYQQALGQGPQFIFQYYREEENGRGNFPPRFSGLQFPNYSSELNVNALELDDSALYLCASSPGTIYGYTFGSGTRLTVV.

The V and J genes are TRBV7-2 and TRBJ2-7; a possible D gene is TRBD2 (5 bases). The CDR3 is made up of 14 amino acids. V lost 8 bases, J lost 2 bases, and 16 bases lay in between. Germline V gene sequence: CDR1 SGHTA, CDR2 FQGNSA. Written as DNA, the CDR3 is TGTGCCAGCGGCCGGACGGGAAGACCCTACGAGCAGTACTTC. Translated: CASGRTGRPYEQYF.

The chain employs TRBV29-1 and TRBJ1-2; D possibly corresponds to TRBD1 (5 bases). Trimming took off 3 bases at V and 8 bases at J, with 10 bases between the two ends. The CDR3 is 11 residues long. Germline V gives CDR1 SQVTM, CDR2 ANQGSEA. The chain's CDR3 is CSVDGGGGYTF. In DNA, the CDR3 is TGCAGCGTTGACGGGGGTGGAGGCTACACCTTC.

The chain has TRBV6-1 and TRBJ2-5; TRBD1 might be the D (5 bases). V was clipped by 7 bases and J by 5 bases, with 14 bases between them. Per the germline V gene, CDR1 is MNHNS and CDR2 is SASEGT. CDR3 size: 13 residues. The CDR3 region is CASTSGLSETQYF. CDR3 sequence (DNA): TGTGCCAGCACGTCAGGGCTCTCCGAGACCCAGTACTTC.